This entry is about one T cell receptor (beta chain). Its antigen is not yet known. Per-nucleotide qualities are absent, and no much larger clonotype sits a single base away. The source of the sample is a study of T-cell memory formation after mild COVID-19 (dated by TCRdb to about 2021). Broadly, across the study: TCR sequence clusters from the two donors were found to be largely donor specific. Two young, previously healthy adult volunteers made up the cohort, one male and one female. In a couple of donors, T-cell clones that expanded and contracted after mild COVID-19 were tracked by sequencing TCRalpha and TCRbeta repertoires over time. The investigation overall reported the following: SARS-CoV-2 specificity of the second-wave clones peaking on day 37 was not confirmed. Some responding clones were detected in pre-infection memory, suggesting pre-existing cross-reactive memory T cells joined the SARS-CoV-2 response. The study included only a couple of mild cases, and larger cohorts that include severe cases with pre-infection samples were judged to be necessary. From day 15 to 85, contracting clones showed balanced CD4/CD8 phenotypes, whereas a second wave of clones that expanded from day 15 to 37 leaned towards CD4+. Contracting CD4+ clones turned up mainly in the CM and EM memory subsets, whereas EMRA was where CD8+ clones were enriched.

The germline V gene provides CDR1 SGHAT and CDR2 FQNNGV. The CDR3, cysteine through phenylalanine, is 16 amino acids long. The only DNA kept is the CDR3, 48 bases in frame from the first base. V is cut by 4 bases and J by 0 bases, and the space between the germline ends is 12 bases. Ficoll-Paque density gradient centrifugation was used to isolate PBMCs. TCRdb records Illumina NovaSeq 6000 as the sequencer. TCRalpha and TCRbeta cDNA libraries were built by 5'RACE with constant-segment primers, adding sample barcodes and unique molecular identifiers. RNA was extracted from every sample with Trizol reagent. Libraries were amplified in two PCR steps, with a second sample barcode and Illumina TruSeq adapters added in the second step. The libraries were sequenced on an Illumina NovaSeq using 2 x 150 bp paired-end reads. The paper's processing steps were these. Demultiplexing of reads and collapsing into UMI-guided consensus sequences were performed with migec v1.2.7. With mixcr v2.1.11, UMI consensuses were aligned to TRA and TRB V and J templates and assembled into clonotypes. Expanded or contracted clonotypes were those called significant by both edgeR and NoisET, with noise models trained on biological replicates. For edgeR calls, a false discovery rate-adjusted p below 0.01 and a log2 fold-change threshold of 1 were applied. As an exploratory analysis of dynamics, max-normalized trajectories of the 1000 most abundant clonotypes were examined with PCA combined with hierarchical clustering. Each responding clone was given a CD4 or CD8 phenotype based on the CD4+ and CD8+ repertoires, which had been sequenced separately. TCRdb took the public reads, trimmed them with fastp at Q25, ran MiXCR for clone calling and kept in-frame beta chains. Every entry covers one CDR3 protein and lists the most common genes and DNA from its rows. V and J calls and clone size were set by TCRdb, not the authors. Recorded for this sample are about 270,000 distinct CDR3 sequences; roughly 15% of them occurred a single time. The top ten clonotypes cover 20% to 25% of the sample.

The V gene is TRBV11-2 and the J gene is TRBJ1-4; there is no confident call for the D gene. Sequenced input: PBMCs or a T cell subset sorted from them (not recorded which). This TCR came from a man aged 18 to 29 who had mild COVID-19 (a few samples of this study predate the infection). The sample titles of this study are shuffled in the database, so cell type and time point are left out; the donor was told from shared clones. The DNA sequence is TGTGCCAGCAGCTCGGTCTCGAAGGCAACTAATGAAAAACTGTTTTTT. This gives the protein CASSSVSKATNEKLFF.